The TCR beta chain under discussion was sequenced for a study of T cell responses to AZD1222 COVID-19 vaccine. Overall study results and limits: Donors were chiefly white British, with a greater number of females, and clonal diversity was perhaps underestimated. Spike-wide vaccine-associated CD4 TCRs dominated at 160-218 and 743-854. At baseline, seropositivity was found in only 5 to 7 AZD1222 recipients. Rises in breadth and depth of Spike-specific TCRs came after two AZD1222 doses.

Libraries were prepared by immunoSEQ multiplex PCR; TCRdb keeps only in-frame clonotypes and omits some of them. The sample holds 140,000 to 150,000 clones; approximately 89% are singletons and the top ten take roughly 5.6%. The CDR3 consists of 16 residues. The V and J ends lost 5 bases and 7 bases respectively, with 23 bases between them. The germline V gene has CDR1 SGHTA and CDR2 FQGNSA. In the case of this clone: The antigen remains undetermined.

The V gene is TRBV7-2, the J gene TRBJ1-2; D might be TRBD1 (5 bases). The TCR was taken from an adult in good health. The source material was peripheral blood, sampled on day 0 of AZD1222 vaccination. In nucleotides, the CDR3 is TGTGCCAGCAGCCCGCCGACGGGGGGGTATGAGGGTGGCTACACCTTC. This sequence encodes CASSPPTGGYEGGYTF.